The sample holds a few counts of the clone carrying this T cell receptor beta chain. Antigen specificity is unknown. This specimen comes from a study of identical twins. Study-level points and caveats: Memory repertoires lacked the insertion deficit that abundant cord blood beta clonotypes showed. The models systematically underestimated how much out-of-frame TCR alpha was shared in monozygotic twins. The conclusions drew on cross-sectional statistical analysis instead of tracking the same donors.

This CDR3 has 15 residues. Per germline, CDR1 SGHTA and CDR2 FQGNSA. The V gene lost 4 bases and the J gene lost 0 bases, with 7 bases spanning the gap. After template switching added a universal primer site, the resulting cDNA carried unique molecular identifiers. TCRdb called the 5' RACE reads again in MiXCR, with one record for every CDR3 protein. The table shows 1.5 million or so distinct CDR3 sequences, with around 33% occurring only once. The sequenced material came from cord blood. V gene TRBV7-2 combines with J gene TRBJ2-6; D call uncertain. This sequence was found in a newborn girl in good health. The CDR3 here is CASSYLPSGANVLTF. The CDR3 DNA sequence: TGTGCCAGCAGCTACTTGCCCTCTGGGGCCAACGTCCTGACTTTC.